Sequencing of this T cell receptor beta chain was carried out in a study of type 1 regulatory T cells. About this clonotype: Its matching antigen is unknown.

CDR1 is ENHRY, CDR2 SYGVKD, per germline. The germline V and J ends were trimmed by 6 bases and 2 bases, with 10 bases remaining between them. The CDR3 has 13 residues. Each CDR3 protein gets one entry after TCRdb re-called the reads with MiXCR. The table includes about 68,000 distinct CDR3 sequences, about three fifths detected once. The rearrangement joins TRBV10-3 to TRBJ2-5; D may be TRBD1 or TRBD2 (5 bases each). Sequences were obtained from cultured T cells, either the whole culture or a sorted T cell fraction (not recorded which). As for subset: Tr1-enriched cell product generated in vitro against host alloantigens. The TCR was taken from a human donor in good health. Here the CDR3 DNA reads TGTGCCATCAGCGGGGACCTACAAGAGACCCAGTACTTC. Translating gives CAISGDLQETQYF.